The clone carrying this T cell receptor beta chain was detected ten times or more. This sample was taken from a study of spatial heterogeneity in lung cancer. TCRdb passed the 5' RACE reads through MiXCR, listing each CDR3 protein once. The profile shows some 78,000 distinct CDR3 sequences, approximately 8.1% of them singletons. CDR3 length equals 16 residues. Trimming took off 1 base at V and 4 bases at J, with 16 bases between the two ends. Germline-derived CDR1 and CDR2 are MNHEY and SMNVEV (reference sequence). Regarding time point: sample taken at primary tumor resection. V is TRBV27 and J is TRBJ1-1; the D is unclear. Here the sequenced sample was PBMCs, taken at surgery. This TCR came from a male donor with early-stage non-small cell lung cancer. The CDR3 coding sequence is TGTGCCAGCAGTTTATTAGGGCGGGTGGGTGGCACTGAAGCTTTCTTT. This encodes CASSLLGRVGGTEAFF.